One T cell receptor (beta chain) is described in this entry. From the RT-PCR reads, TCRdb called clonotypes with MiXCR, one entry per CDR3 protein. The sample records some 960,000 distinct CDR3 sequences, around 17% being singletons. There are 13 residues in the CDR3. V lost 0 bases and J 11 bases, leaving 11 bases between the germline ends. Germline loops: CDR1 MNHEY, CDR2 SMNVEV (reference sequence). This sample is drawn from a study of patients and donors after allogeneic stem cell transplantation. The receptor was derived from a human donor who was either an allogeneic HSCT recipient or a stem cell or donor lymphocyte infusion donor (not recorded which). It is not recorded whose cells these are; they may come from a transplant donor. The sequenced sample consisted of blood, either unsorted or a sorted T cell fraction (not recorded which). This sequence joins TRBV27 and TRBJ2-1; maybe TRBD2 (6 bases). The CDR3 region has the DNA TGTGCCAGCAGTTTATCGAGACTAGACCAGCAGTTCTTC. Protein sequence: CASSLSRLDQQFF.